This T cell receptor beta chain emerged from a study of cytomegalovirus exposure and HLA in healthy donors. Notes on the study in general: Common viral pathogens (according to a later analysis) appeared linked to several of the most significant clusters.

13 Jbeta primers and 60 Vbeta primers were used for the PCR. Only in-frame clones appear in the TCRdb table, and some are missing; sequencing was by immunoSEQ multiplex PCR. The table shows some 130,000 clones, with roughly 80% occurring only once. This clone has only one observation. Its matching antigen is unknown. The receptor comes from a man younger than 35 in good health and CMV-seronegative. The specimen sequenced was PBMCs.

The CDR3 sequence: CASSHNYNSPLHF. In DNA, the CDR3 is TGTGCCAGCAGCCACAACTATAATTCACCCCTCCACTTT. V usage is TRBV14 and J usage is TRBJ1-6; D not resolved. The germline V and J ends were trimmed by 3 bases and 3 bases, with 3 bases remaining between them. CDR1 and CDR2 (germline): SGHDN, FVKESK. The CDR3 is made up of 13 amino acids.